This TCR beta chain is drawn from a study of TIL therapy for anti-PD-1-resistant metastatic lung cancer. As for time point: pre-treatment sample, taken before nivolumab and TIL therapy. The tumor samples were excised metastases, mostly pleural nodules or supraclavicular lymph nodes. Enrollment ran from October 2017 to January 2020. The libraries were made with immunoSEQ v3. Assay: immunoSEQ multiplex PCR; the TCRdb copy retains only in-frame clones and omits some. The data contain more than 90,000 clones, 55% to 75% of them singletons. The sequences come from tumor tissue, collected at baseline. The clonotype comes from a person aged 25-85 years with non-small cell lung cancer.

CDR3 bases: TGTGCCAGCAGTTTAGTCCCAGGTGCTATTGAAGCTTTCTTT. Translation: CASSLVPGAIEAFF. V usage is TRBV27 and J usage is TRBJ1-1; D is unresolved. Trimming stripped 2 bases from V and 7 bases from J, with 14 bases between. CDR3 size: 14 residues. CDR1 is MNHEY, CDR2 SMNVEV, per germline (reference sequence).